Listed below are T cell receptor beta chains from one sample, sequenced in a study of blood T cell repertoires in COVID-19. Sequenced by immunoSEQ multiplex PCR; TCRdb stores in-frame clones only, minus some. Of fewer than 250,000 clones listed, approximately 84% are singletons. Sequencing used peripheral blood. These TCRs come from a man aged 50-60 years with acute or convalescent COVID-19. The CDR3 runs from the conserved cysteine through the conserved F or W. The D gene is left open where the match is weak. For some rows the clone size is stated as once, few or many, or as a class when expanded; others skip it.

-,TRBV7-9,-,TRBJ1-2,CASSLVGRNYGYTF,TGTGCCAGCAGCTTAGTCGGCAGGAACTATGGCTACACCTTC
few,TRBV5-1,-,TRBJ1-6,CASSLRLEGWNSPLHF,TGCGCCAGCAGCTTGAGGTTGGAGGGCTGGAACTCACCCCTCCACTTT
few,TRBV5-1,-,TRBJ1-6,CASSTVGETINSPLHF,TGCGCCAGCAGCACCGTTGGAGAAACGATTAATTCACCCCTCCACTTT
-,TRBV7-2,TRBD1,TRBJ2-2,CASSRFGQGNTGELFF,TGTGCCAGCAGCCGTTTCGGACAGGGGAACACCGGGGAGCTGTTTTTT
-,TRBV29-1,-,TRBJ2-5,CSVGRQTQETQYF,TGCAGCGTTGGAAGACAAACACAAGAGACCCAGTACTTC
-,TRBV7-9,-,TRBJ1-6,CASTTAYDSPLHF,TGTGCCAGCACCACCGCGTATGATTCACCCCTCCACTTT
few,TRBV5-3,-,TRBJ1-2,CARSLFARQLNYGYTF,TGTGCCAGAAGCTTGTTTGCTCGTCAACTTAACTATGGCTACACCTTC
-,TRBV5-1,-,TRBJ1-5,CASSLDNGGGQPQHF,TGCGCCAGCAGCTTGGATAACGGGGGTGGTCAGCCCCAGCATTTT
once,TRBV29-1,TRBD1,TRBJ1-4,CSVRQGTSNEKLFF,TGCAGCGTCCGACAGGGGACCTCTAATGAAAAACTGTTTTTT
-,TRBV27,TRBD1,TRBJ2-2,CASSLSLRGQGDANTGELFF,TGTGCCAGCAGTTTATCCCTCCGGGGACAGGGGGACGCGAACACCGGGGAGCTGTTTTTT
-,TRBV30,-,TRBJ1-2,CAWSSQGGYGYTF,TGTGCCTGGAGTTCGCAGGGTGGCTATGGCTACACCTTC
-,TRBV10-2,-,TRBJ2-2,CASSEETGNTGELFF,TGCGCCAGCAGTGAGGAAACAGGGAACACCGGGGAGCTGTTTTTT
-,TRBV3-1/TRBV3-2,-,TRBJ2-2,CASSQGRYGDTGELFF,TGTGCCAGCAGCCAAGGGAGGTACGGGGACACCGGGGAGCTGTTTTTT
-,TRBV2,-,TRBJ1-5,CASTRTVPSNQPQHF,TGTGCCAGCACGCGGACAGTTCCTAGCAATCAGCCCCAGCATTTT
-,TRBV18,-,TRBJ2-1,CASSPIGRGPEQFF,TGTGCCAGCTCCCCGATCGGGAGGGGGCCTGAGCAGTTCTTC
-,TRBV2,-,TRBJ1-1,CASRQRIVNTEAFF,TGTGCCAGCAGACAGAGAATTGTGAACACTGAAGCTTTCTTT
-,TRBV11-1,-,TRBJ2-7,CASSLQGHEQYF,TGTGCCAGCAGCCTACAGGGTCACGAGCAGTACTTC
-,TRBV27,TRBD1,TRBJ1-1,CASLGQGWNAEAFF,TGTGCCAGCCTCGGACAGGGGTGGAACGCTGAAGCTTTCTTT
-,TRBV7-2,TRBD1,TRBJ2-7,CASSSQGYEQYF,TGTGCCAGCAGCTCACAGGGGTACGAGCAGTACTTC
few,TRBV12-3/TRBV12-4,-,TRBJ2-2,CASTTSGAGELFF,TGTGCCAGCACCACTTCAGGGGCCGGGGAGCTGTTTTTT
once,TRBV5-5,-,TRBJ1-2,CASSNWTRYGYTF,TGTGCCAGCAGCAATTGGACACGCTATGGCTACACCTTC
-,TRBV5-6,TRBD1,TRBJ2-1,CASSLGIRTGYNEQFF,TGTGCCAGCAGCTTGGGGATCCGGACAGGCTACAATGAGCAGTTCTTC
few,TRBV15,-,TRBJ2-7,CATSGANEQYF,TGTGCCACCAGTGGTGCGAACGAGCAGTACTTC
-,TRBV6-1,TRBD1,TRBJ2-7,CASSESPGQGYEQYF,TGTGCCAGCAGTGAATCCCCGGGACAGGGGTACGAGCAGTACTTC
-,TRBV10-2,TRBD2,TRBJ2-7,CASGRTSGYEQYF,TGCGCCAGCGGTAGGACTAGCGGCTACGAGCAGTACTTC
-,TRBV6-5,-,TRBJ1-2,CASRMAANYGYTF,TGTGCCAGCAGAATGGCCGCTAACTATGGCTACACCTTC
-,TRBV10-3,TRBD2,TRBJ2-5,CATSEWGGETQYF,TGTGCCACCAGCGAGTGGGGGGGGGAGACCCAGTACTTC
-,TRBV2,TRBD1,TRBJ2-7,CASTLQGALGEQYF,TGTGCCAGCACTTTACAGGGGGCGCTGGGAGAGCAGTACTTC
-,TRBV5-1,-,TRBJ1-1,CASSPYRELNTEAFF,TGCGCCAGCAGCCCTTACAGGGAACTGAACACTGAAGCTTTCTTT
-,TRBV6-5,TRBD1,TRBJ1-2,CASSYSGTGGVYTF,TGTGCCAGCAGTTACTCCGGGACAGGGGGCGTCTACACCTTC
-,TRBV7-9,TRBD1,TRBJ1-6,CASSLLGTGDSPLHF,TGTGCCAGCAGCTTACTTGGGACAGGGGATTCACCCCTCCACTTT
-,TRBV5-1,TRBD1,TRBJ1-2,CASSLGGTGNYGYTF,TGCGCCAGCAGCTTGGGGGGGACAGGCAACTATGGCTACACCTTC
-,TRBV6-6,TRBD1,TRBJ2-5,CASSPGDRGAQETQYF,TGTGCCAGCAGCCCCGGGGACAGGGGCGCCCAAGAGACCCAGTACTTC
once,TRBV7-9,-,TRBJ1-2,CASSLGGMGYGYTF,TGTGCCAGCAGCTTAGGCGGGATGGGCTATGGCTACACCTTC
few,TRBV9,TRBD1,TRBJ1-2,CASSPRGDRGNYGYTF,TGTGCCAGCAGCCCCAGAGGGGACAGGGGAAACTATGGCTACACCTTC
-,TRBV9,-,TRBJ1-1,CASSEGTAGRATEAFF,TGTGCCAGCAGCGAGGGGACGGCGGGGCGGGCCACTGAAGCTTTCTTT
few,TRBV27,-,TRBJ2-2,CASSLFSGNTGELFF,TGTGCCAGCAGTTTATTTAGCGGAAACACCGGGGAGCTGTTTTTT
-,TRBV12-3/TRBV12-4,-,TRBJ1-6,CASSPRQYSPLHF,TGTGCCAGCAGTCCCCGACAGTATTCACCCCTCCACTTT
-,TRBV29-1,-,TRBJ1-2,CSVVENYGYTF,TGCAGCGTTGTCGAGAACTATGGCTACACCTTC
-,TRBV6-5,TRBD1,TRBJ2-7,CASSTTGGPYEQYF,TGTGCCAGCAGTACAACAGGGGGTCCCTACGAGCAGTACTTC
few,TRBV9,-,TRBJ2-2,CASSPQVLTGELFF,TGTGCCAGCAGCCCCCAGGTGTTAACCGGGGAGCTGTTTTTT
-,TRBV7-9,TRBD1,TRBJ2-7,CASSYGTGSYEQYF,TGTGCCAGCAGCTACGGGACAGGCTCCTACGAGCAGTACTTC
-,TRBV6-6,TRBD1,TRBJ2-7,CASSPTGSLYEQYF,TGTGCCAGCAGTCCGACAGGGTCCCTCTACGAGCAGTACTTC
few,TRBV3-1/TRBV3-2,-,TRBJ1-3,CASSQALGATFGNTIYF,TGTGCCAGCAGCCAAGCCTTAGGGGCCACATTTGGAAACACCATATATTTT
-,TRBV12-3/TRBV12-4,-,TRBJ1-5,CASSLPGNQPQHF,TGTGCCAGCAGTTTGCCAGGCAATCAGCCCCAGCATTTT
once,TRBV7-2,-,TRBJ1-1,CASSPPPDGNIERAFF,TGTGCCAGCAGCCCGCCTCCCGACGGGAATATTGAAAGGGCTTTCTTT
-,TRBV6-5,-,TRBJ2-1,CASSYKGGYNEQFF,TGTGCCAGCAGTTACAAAGGGGGATACAATGAGCAGTTCTTC
-,TRBV28,TRBD1,TRBJ1-4,CASSRQGAANEKLFF,TGTGCCAGCAGCCGACAGGGGGCGGCTAATGAAAAACTGTTTTTT
few,TRBV16,-,TRBJ2-2,CASSQSLGGGAGELFF,TGTGCCAGCAGCCAATCATTAGGCGGAGGTGCCGGGGAGCTGTTTTTT
-,TRBV2,-,TRBJ1-1,CASRYNRNTEAFF,TGTGCCAGCAGGTACAACAGGAACACTGAAGCTTTCTTT
-,TRBV7-9,-,TRBJ1-2,CASSAGGTYGYTF,TGTGCCAGCAGCGCGGGGGGAACCTATGGCTACACCTTC
once,TRBV5-4,TRBD1,TRBJ1-2,CASSSGTVGYGYTF,TGTGCCAGCAGCTCGGGGACAGTAGGCTATGGCTACACCTTC